A selection of T cell receptor beta chains follows, all from one sample in a study of shared clonotypes between healthy human individuals. Here immunoSEQ multiplex PCR was the method, and the copy in TCRdb shows in-frame clones only, minus some. The sample shows some 500,000 clones, 75% to 80% of them seen only once. Sequencing used PBMCs. All receptors come from a middle-aged woman in good health. Some clones in this sample may be carry-over from other donors' samples. The conserved cysteine and the conserved F or W are not part of the CDR3 here. Fields, in order: V gene, D gene, CDR3 length, J gene, CDR3 protein. D genes are given only for firm matches.

V gene: TRBV19
D gene: TRBD2
CDR3 length: 14
J gene: TRBJ2-5
CDR3 protein: ASSPLGGSTQETQY

V gene: TRBV28
D gene: -
CDR3 length: 13
J gene: TRBJ1-1
CDR3 protein: AIGDRNSGISEAF

V gene: TRBV7-8
D gene: -
CDR3 length: 14
J gene: TRBJ2-2
CDR3 protein: ASSLTFPPNTGELF

V gene: TRBV7-6
D gene: TRBD2
CDR3 length: 12
J gene: TRBJ2-3
CDR3 protein: ASSPSGSSYTQY

V gene: TRBV5-1
D gene: TRBD1
CDR3 length: 12
J gene: TRBJ2-7
CDR3 protein: ASSLETGPYEQY

V gene: TRBV5-4
D gene: -
CDR3 length: 13
J gene: TRBJ2-3
CDR3 protein: ASSSRGGGTDTQY

V gene: TRBV28
D gene: TRBD1
CDR3 length: 13
J gene: TRBJ1-5
CDR3 protein: ASSILTGGGQPQH

V gene: TRBV30
D gene: -
CDR3 length: 14
J gene: TRBJ1-6
CDR3 protein: AWSIRTGTGNSPLH

V gene: TRBV13
D gene: -
CDR3 length: 12
J gene: TRBJ2-5
CDR3 protein: ASSLRGAGGTQY

V gene: TRBV28
D gene: TRBD1
CDR3 length: 12
J gene: TRBJ2-5
CDR3 protein: ASSFSGQEETQY

V gene: TRBV20-1
D gene: -
CDR3 length: 9
J gene: TRBJ1-1
CDR3 protein: SARAAGFAF

V gene: TRBV27
D gene: TRBD1
CDR3 length: 14
J gene: TRBJ1-6
CDR3 protein: ASSRSPGTGDSPLH

V gene: TRBV30
D gene: -
CDR3 length: 10
J gene: TRBJ1-1
CDR3 protein: AWSVTGTEAF

V gene: TRBV9
D gene: -
CDR3 length: 11
J gene: TRBJ2-1
CDR3 protein: ASSPRHRKLQF

V gene: TRBV6-5
D gene: -
CDR3 length: 13
J gene: TRBJ2-1
CDR3 protein: ASSYSRDRYNEQF

V gene: TRBV10-3
D gene: -
CDR3 length: 12
J gene: TRBJ2-5
CDR3 protein: AISLWAGWETQY

V gene: TRBV18
D gene: -
CDR3 length: 11
J gene: TRBJ1-5
CDR3 protein: ASSPSTNQPQH

V gene: TRBV5-1
D gene: -
CDR3 length: 19
J gene: TRBJ2-7
CDR3 protein: ASSLVPLSQVFWSAAYEQY

V gene: TRBV27
D gene: -
CDR3 length: 11
J gene: TRBJ2-1
CDR3 protein: ASSLNRELEQF

V gene: TRBV2
D gene: -
CDR3 length: 10
J gene: TRBJ2-7
CDR3 protein: ASRQESYEQY

V gene: TRBV30
D gene: -
CDR3 length: 11
J gene: TRBJ2-7
CDR3 protein: AWSGGHRYEQY

V gene: TRBV7-8
D gene: -
CDR3 length: 15
J gene: TRBJ2-1
CDR3 protein: ASSRVPRGNSYNEQF

V gene: TRBV28
D gene: TRBD1
CDR3 length: 13
J gene: TRBJ1-2
CDR3 protein: ASRPTQTGGIGYT

V gene: TRBV28
D gene: TRBD1
CDR3 length: 13
J gene: TRBJ1-2
CDR3 protein: ASSRPGQTSYGYT

V gene: TRBV7-3
D gene: TRBD2
CDR3 length: 14
J gene: TRBJ2-1
CDR3 protein: ASSSLAGVGYNEQF

V gene: TRBV5-1
D gene: -
CDR3 length: 12
J gene: TRBJ2-2
CDR3 protein: ASLPQGNTGELF

V gene: TRBV7-9
D gene: -
CDR3 length: 12
J gene: TRBJ1-2
CDR3 protein: ASSLEWVDGGYT

V gene: TRBV4-3
D gene: -
CDR3 length: 12
J gene: TRBJ2-3
CDR3 protein: ASSQGVYADTQY

V gene: TRBV30
D gene: -
CDR3 length: 10
J gene: TRBJ2-3
CDR3 protein: AWSATTDTQY

V gene: TRBV5-1
D gene: -
CDR3 length: 15
J gene: TRBJ2-6
CDR3 protein: ASIPTPFISGANVLT

V gene: TRBV4-3
D gene: TRBD2
CDR3 length: 14
J gene: TRBJ2-1
CDR3 protein: ASSQDWREGLNEQF

V gene: TRBV28
D gene: TRBD1
CDR3 length: 14
J gene: TRBJ1-2
CDR3 protein: ASSPTGTESFYGYT

V gene: TRBV29-1
D gene: TRBD2
CDR3 length: 11
J gene: TRBJ2-7
CDR3 protein: SVATSARYEQY

V gene: TRBV4-3
D gene: TRBD1
CDR3 length: 14
J gene: TRBJ2-3
CDR3 protein: ASSQVKGQGADTQY

V gene: TRBV7-3
D gene: -
CDR3 length: 12
J gene: -
CDR3 protein: ASSLSGGGYEQY

V gene: TRBV19
D gene: TRBD1
CDR3 length: 13
J gene: TRBJ1-5
CDR3 protein: ASSTLDRGNQPQH